A single sample gave rise to the 30 T cell receptor beta chains below, sequenced in a study of T cells in Graves' hyperthyroidism and ophthalmopathy. TCR beta CDR3 regions were amplified from RNA transcripts. Primed by the HTBI set, a first-round RT-PCR was run on the TCR CDR3. TCRdb redid the calling of the multiplex PCR reads with MiXCR, one entry per CDR3 protein. The data show around 360,000 distinct CDR3 sequences, roughly 15% seen once. Sequences were obtained from blood. These TCRs come from a woman aged 55-69 years with Graves' ophthalmopathy.

This clonotype has ten or more counts. This rearrangement joins TRBV28 to TRBJ2-3; 12 positions agree with TRBD2. The CDR3 loop spans 15 amino acids. The J segment lost 4 bases and the V segment lost 4 bases, leaving 3 bases of the junction unmatched. Germline values: CDR1 MDHEN, CDR2 SYDVKM. CDR3 sequence: CASSSSGRAPDTQYF. The CDR3 bases are TGTGCCAGCAGTTCTAGCGGGAGGGCCCCAGATACGCAGTATTTT.

The chain combines TRBV5-1 with TRBJ2-5, with D possibly being TRBD2 (5 bases). The CDR3 totals 16 residues. Trimming cost V 4 bases and J 1 base, with 17 bases left between them. Germline V gene data show CDR1 as SGHRS and CDR2 as YFSETQ. The CDR3 DNA follows: TGCGCCAGCAGCCCCGGACTGGGAACCCTCCAAGAGACCCAGTACTTC. Residues: CASSPGLGTLQETQYF.

This clonotype was seen only a few times. The chain carries TRBV24-1 and TRBJ2-4, with TRBD1 matching over 8 bases. The CDR3 extends over 15 amino acids. CDR1 KGHDR and CDR2 SFDVKD come from the germline V gene. The trim removed 4 bases at V and 8 bases at J, leaving 9 bases unmatched. The CDR3 sequence is CATSDSKQGGYIQYF. The DNA of the CDR3 is TGTGCCACCAGTGACTCGAAACAGGGGGGTTACATTCAGTACTTC.

The rearrangement links TRBV5-5 to TRBJ2-1, with 16 bases identical to TRBD2. The CDR3 runs to 18 residues. The V gene's germline CDR1 is SGHKS and CDR2 YYEKEE (reference sequence). V dropped 3 bases and J dropped 7; count of bases not matched to a gene: 10. The CDR3 DNA reads as TGTGCCAGCAGCTCCGGGACTAGCGGGAGGGGCTATAGGAATGAGCAGTTCTTC. Translated, it gives CASSSGTSGRGYRNEQFF.

This clonotype has a count of ten or more. V usage is TRBV11-2 and J usage is TRBJ2-3; 9 bases map to TRBD2. There are 16 residues in the CDR3. Germline V gives CDR1 SGHAT, CDR2 FQNNGV. Trimming cost V 5 bases and J 6 bases; bases outside gene matches: 12. CDR3 residues: CASSPQLAGGWDTQYF. CDR3 coding DNA: TGTGCCAGCAGCCCCCAACTAGCGGGTGGGTGGGATACGCAGTATTTT.

This clonotype was observed many times. In DNA form, the CDR3 reads TGTGCCAGCAGCCAAGCACTCCAAGGGGCACTCTATGGCTACACCTTC. Translation: CASSQALQGALYGYTF. The gene calls are TRBV4-2 and TRBJ1-2, with a tentative D call TRBD1 (5 bases). The CDR3 runs 16 residues. V gave up 1 base and J gave up 4 bases, with 16 bases separating them. Germline V gene data show CDR1 as LGHNA and CDR2 as YNFKEQ.

This clonotype was picked up many times. The rearrangement links TRBV2 to TRBJ2-3; 11 nucleotides align to TRBD2. The V segment lost 7 bases and the J segment 2 bases; nucleotides outside the gene matches: 2. This CDR3 is 14 amino acids long. CDR1 and CDR2 from the germline V gene are SNHLY and FYNNEI. The chain's CDR3 is CASMGLADTDTQYF. CDR3 in DNA: TGTGCCAGCATGGGACTAGCGGACACAGATACGCAGTATTTT.

In its sample, this clonotype was seen a few times. A read error may be the cause here, since a much bigger clone is one base away. The V and J genes are TRBV2 and TRBJ2-3; 14 bases line up with TRBD2. Germline V gives CDR1 SNHLY, CDR2 FYNNEI. This CDR3 has 14 residues. Unmatched junction bases numbered 1, after V lost 7 bases and J lost 4 bases. The CDR3 DNA reads as TGTGCCAGCATGGGACTAGCGGGAGCAGATACGCAGTATTTT. This gives the protein CASMGLAGADTQYF. The complete variable domain, with remaining parts taken from reference TRBV2 and TRBJ2-3, reads EPEVTQTPSHQVTQMGQEVILRCVPISNHLYFYWYRQILGQKVEFLVSFYNNEISEKSEIFDDQFSVERPDGSNFTLKIRSTKLEDSAMYFCASMGLAGADTQYFGPGTRLTVL.

This clonotype was counted a few times. The chain combines TRBV30 with TRBJ1-1, with D tentatively TRBD1 (5 bases). Per germline, CDR1 GTSNPN and CDR2 SVGIG (reference sequence). Trimming removed 4 bases at V and 1 base at J, with 16 bases between. The CDR3 length is 15 residues. The DNA of the CDR3 is TGTGCCTGGATAGGAGGGTTGACAGAGAACACTGAAGCTTTCTTT. As protein: CAWIGGLTENTEAFF.

In its sample, this clonotype was seen many times. V and J are TRBV5-4 and TRBJ2-7, with a tentative D call TRBD2 (5 bases). This CDR3 has 14 residues. Germline assignment: CDR1 SGHNT and CDR2 YYREEE (reference sequence). V was clipped by 5 bases and J by 2 bases, with 14 bases between them. CDR3 region: CASRPRDRPYEQYF. Written as DNA, the CDR3 is TGTGCCAGCAGACCTCGGGATCGTCCCTACGAGCAGTACTTC.

This chain connects TRBV25-1 to TRBJ2-5, with 8 bases lining up with TRBD1. In germline, CDR1 is MGHDK, CDR2 SYGVNS. V shed 1 base, J shed 4 bases, and the junction held 5 bases outside the gene matches. The length of the CDR3 is 15 residues. The DNA of the CDR3 is TGTGCCAGCAGTGAATTCGTGACAGGGGTAGAGACCCAGTACTTC. Its translation is CASSEFVTGVETQYF. Full variable domain (missing parts from reference TRBV25-1 and TRBJ2-5): EADIYQTPRYLVIGTGKKITLECSQTMGHDKMYWYQQDPGMELHLIHYSYGVNSTEKGDLSSESTVSRIRTEHFPLTLESARPSHTSQYLCASSEFVTGVETQYFGPGTRLLVL.

This clonotype has a handful of counts. V gene TRBV4-1 combines with J gene TRBJ1-4, with TRBD1 as a possible D gene (5 bases). The CDR3 contains 15 residues. Germline V gene sequence: CDR1 MGHRA, CDR2 YSYEKL. The V end was cut by 0 bases, the J end by 4 bases, with 9 bases between. Here the CDR3 DNA reads TGCGCCAGCAGCCAAGAAGGGGTGGGTAATGAAAAACTGTTTTTT. It codes for CASSQEGVGNEKLFF.

The CDR3 region is CASSQGPPDTTTLYTF. The CDR3 nucleotides are TGCGCCAGCAGCCAAGGTCCCCCGGACACCACGACCTTGTACACCTTC. This chain links TRBV4-1 with TRBJ1-2; weak D call: TRBD1 (5 bases). This CDR3 comprises 16 residues. Germline lookup yields CDR1 MGHRA and CDR2 YSYEKL. V lost 1 base to trimming and J lost 11 bases, with 23 bases between them.

The V and J genes are TRBV5-1 and TRBJ1-1, with no clear D. The V end was cut by 5 bases, the J end by 0 bases, with 14 bases between. CDR1 and CDR2 from the germline V gene are SGHRS and YFSETQ. The CDR3 spans 15 residues. The chain's CDR3 is CASRPHGVMNTEAFF. The CDR3 DNA reads as TGCGCCAGCAGGCCGCACGGAGTGATGAACACTGAAGCTTTCTTT.

The V gene is TRBV19, the J gene TRBJ1-1; D is undetermined. V was trimmed by 4 bases and J by 1 base, leaving 13 bases between them. Germline-derived CDR1 and CDR2 are LNHDA and SQIVND (reference sequence). The CDR3 sequence is 15 residues long. This chain's CDR3 is CASSSGEAPNTEAFF. DNA of the CDR3: TGTGCCAGTAGTAGTGGAGAGGCGCCGAACACTGAAGCTTTCTTT.

The sample holds a few counts of this clonotype. The chain is built from TRBV27 and TRBJ1-5; TRBD1 is a possible D gene (5 bases). V was shortened by 2 bases and J by 7 bases, with 12 bases between the two germline ends. Per germline, CDR1 MNHEY and CDR2 SMNVEV (reference sequence). CDR3 length equals 14 residues. The CDR3 protein is CASSLAGSGQPQHF. CDR3 bases: TGTGCCAGCAGTTTAGCAGGGTCGGGGCAGCCCCAGCATTTT.

About this clonotype itself: A read error may account for a junction end that differs from germline. The genes are TRBV5-1 and TRBJ2-2; 9 nucleotides agree with TRBD2. In germline, CDR1 is SGHRS, CDR2 YFSETQ. CDR3 length: 15 residues. In DNA, the CDR3 is TGCGCCAGCAGCTTGATAGCGGGAGCGGACGGGGTGCTGTTTTTT. Its protein is CASSLIAGADGVLFF.

The chain has TRBV10-2 and TRBJ1-3, with D uncertain. The CDR3 has 13 residues. V lost 5 bases, J lost 13 bases, and 18 bases lay in between. The germline CDR1 and CDR2 sequences are WSHSY and SAAADI. CDR3 sequence reads: CASSSRTGTQIYF. CDR3 nucleotides: TGCGCCAGCAGTTCGAGGACGGGAACCCAGATATATTTT.

The sample holds many counts of this clonotype. The V and J genes are TRBV30 and TRBJ2-5; D might be TRBD1 (5 bases). CDR3 length: 15 residues. Germline V gene lookup returns CDR1 GTSNPN and CDR2 SVGIG (reference sequence). V was shortened by 2 bases and J by 1 base, with 14 bases between the two germline ends. The CDR3 coding sequence is TGTGCCTGGAGTTTTCAAGCAGGGATCCAAGAGACCCAGTACTTC. Protein: CAWSFQAGIQETQYF.

This clonotype was seen many times. This rearrangement joins TRBV7-8 to TRBJ2-3; tentative D call: TRBD1 (6 bases). This CDR3 comprises 14 residues. Per the germline V gene, CDR1 is SGHVS and CDR2 is FQNEAQ. V gave up 2 bases and J gave up 5 bases, with 11 bases separating them. As DNA, the CDR3 is TGTGCCAGCAGCTTACAACAGGGTAAAGATACGCAGTATTTT. It encodes CASSLQQGKDTQYF.

This clonotype has more than one count but fewer than ten. The V gene is TRBV7-9, the J gene TRBJ2-7; 8 nucleotides match TRBD1. Germline lookup yields CDR1 SEHNR and CDR2 FQNEAQ (reference sequence). The V segment lost 1 base and the J segment 3 bases; nucleotides outside the gene matches: 11. This CDR3 spans 17 amino acids. In nucleotides, the CDR3 is TGTGCCAGCAGCTTAGGGGGGACGACAGGGGTAGGCTACGAGCAGTACTTC. This translates into CASSLGGTTGVGYEQYF.

This CDR3 reads CASSQPRGLAGYNEQFF. Written as DNA, the CDR3 is TGTGCCAGCAGCCAACCGAGGGGACTAGCGGGATACAATGAGCAGTTCTTC. The chain has TRBV14 and TRBJ2-1; 13 bases fit TRBD2. This CDR3 region has 17 residues. V was pared by 2 bases and J by 4 bases, with 5 bases of the junction left unmatched. Germline-derived CDR1 and CDR2 are SGHDN and FVKESK. The entire variable domain, with the rest obtained from reference TRBV14 and TRBJ2-1, is as follows: EAGVTQFPSHSVIEKGQTVTLRCDPISGHDNLYWYRRVMGKEIKFLLHFVKESKQDESGMPNNRFLAERTGGTYSTLKVQPAELEDSGVYFCASSQPRGLAGYNEQFFGPGTRLTVL.

This clonotype has at least ten counts. The chain carries TRBV3-1 and TRBJ2-5; no firm D call. CDR1 and CDR2 (germline): LGHDT, YNNKEL (reference sequence). The CDR3 is 15 residues long. V dropped 0 bases and J dropped 5 bases, with 13 bases sitting between them. DNA of the CDR3: TGTGCCAGCAGCCAAGATGGAAGGGCTGTCGAGACCCAGTACTTC. It encodes CASSQDGRAVETQYF.

This clonotype was picked up many times. This sequence joins TRBV12-3 or TRBV12-4 and TRBJ2-4; 9 nucleotides line up with TRBD2. Germline trimming cut 6 bases from V and 7 bases from J; bases unmatched to any gene: 7. The CDR3 sequence is 14 residues long. The CDR3 region has the DNA TGTGCCAGCAGCTTTGCGGGAGGGGTCAACATTCAGTACTTC. It specifies CASSFAGGVNIQYF.

This clonotype was found many times. This sequence joins TRBV12-3 or TRBV12-4 and TRBJ2-6, with TRBD1 matching 7 bases. The CDR3 is 16 amino acids. The V segment lost 2 bases and the J segment 2 bases; nucleotides outside the gene matches: 3. CDR3 DNA sequence: TGTGCCAGCAGTTTAAACAGGGGAGCTGGGGCCAACGTCCTGACTTTC. As protein: CASSLNRGAGANVLTF.

The rearrangement joins TRBV19 to TRBJ2-3; 8 nucleotides line up with TRBD1. The germline CDR1 and CDR2 sequences are LNHDA and SQIVND (reference sequence). This CDR3 spans 15 amino acids. Germline trimming cut 6 bases from V and 1 base from J; bases unmatched to any gene: 6. Here the CDR3 reads CASSQGAAGTDTQYF. CDR3 sequence (DNA): TGTGCCAGTAGCCAGGGGGCGGCGGGCACAGATACGCAGTATTTT.

The J gene is TRBJ2-1, the V gene TRBV19; a possible D gene is TRBD2 (6 bases). This CDR3 contains 14 residues. The V end lost 7 bases, the J end lost 1 base, and 11 bases lay between the germline ends. Per germline, CDR1 LNHDA and CDR2 SQIVND (reference sequence). The CDR3 sequence is CASNKGGSYNEQFF. The CDR3 DNA is TGTGCCAGTAATAAAGGAGGGTCCTACAATGAGCAGTTCTTC.

This clonotype was counted many times. The rearrangement joins TRBV11-2 to TRBJ2-1, with TRBD2 identical over 8 bases. The CDR3 is 17 residues long. The germline gives CDR1 SGHAT, CDR2 FQNNGV. J lost 5 bases, V lost 5 bases, and 14 bases had no gene match. CDR3 region: CASSPRGASGPHNEQFF. The CDR3 DNA reads as TGTGCCAGCAGCCCCAGAGGGGCTAGCGGGCCTCACAATGAGCAGTTCTTC.

The table lists this clonotype with many counts. The chain is built from TRBV24-1 and TRBJ2-2; D tentatively fits TRBD1 or TRBD2 (5 bases each). CDR1 is KGHDR and CDR2 is SFDVKD in the germline V gene. The CDR3 runs to 14 residues. With 8 bases removed from V and 0 bases from J, the gap between germline ends came to 9 bases. CDR3 amino acids: CATTGASNTGELFF. DNA of the CDR3: TGTGCCACCACCGGGGCGTCGAACACCGGGGAGCTGTTTTTT.

This clonotype was counted a few times. J is TRBJ1-2 and V is TRBV28; tentatively, D is TRBD1 (5 bases). This CDR3 has 14 residues. V was cut by 1 base and J by 5 bases, with 11 bases left in between. Germline assignment: CDR1 MDHEN and CDR2 SYDVKM. CDR3 DNA sequence: TGTGCCAGCAGTTTATTCAGGGAAGATTATGGCTACACCTTC. It is translated as CASSLFREDYGYTF.